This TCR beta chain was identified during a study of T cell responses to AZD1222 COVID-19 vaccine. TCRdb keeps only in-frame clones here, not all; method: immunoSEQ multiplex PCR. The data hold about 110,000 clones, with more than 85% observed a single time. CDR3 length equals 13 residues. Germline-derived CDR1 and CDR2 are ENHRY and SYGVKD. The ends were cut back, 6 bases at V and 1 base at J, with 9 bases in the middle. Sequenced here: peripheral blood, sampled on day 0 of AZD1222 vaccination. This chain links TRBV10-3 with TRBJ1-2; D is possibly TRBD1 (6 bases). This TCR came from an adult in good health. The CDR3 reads CAISLDSNYGYTF. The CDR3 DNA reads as TGTGCCATCAGCTTGGACAGTAACTATGGCTACACCTTC.